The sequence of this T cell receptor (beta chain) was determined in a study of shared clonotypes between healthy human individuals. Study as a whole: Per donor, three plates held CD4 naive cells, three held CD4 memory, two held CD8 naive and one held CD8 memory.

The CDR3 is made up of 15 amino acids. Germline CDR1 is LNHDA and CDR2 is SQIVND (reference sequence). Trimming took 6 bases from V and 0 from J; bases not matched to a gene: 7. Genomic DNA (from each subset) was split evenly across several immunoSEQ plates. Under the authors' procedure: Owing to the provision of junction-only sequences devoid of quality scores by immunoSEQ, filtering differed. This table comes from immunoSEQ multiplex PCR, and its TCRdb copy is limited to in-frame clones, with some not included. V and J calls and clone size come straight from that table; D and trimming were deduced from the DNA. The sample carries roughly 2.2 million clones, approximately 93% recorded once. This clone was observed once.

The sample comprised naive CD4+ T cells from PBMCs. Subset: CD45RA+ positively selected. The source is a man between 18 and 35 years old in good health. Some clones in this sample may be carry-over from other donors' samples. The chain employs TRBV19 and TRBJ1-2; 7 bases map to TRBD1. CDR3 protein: CASSPGTDPNYGYTF. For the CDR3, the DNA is TGTGCCAGTAGCCCCGGGACAGACCCTAACTATGGCTACACCTTC.